This T cell receptor (beta chain) was captured in a study of blood T cell repertoires in COVID-19. Study information: Samples representing acute and convalescent COVID-19 were sourced from the United States, Italy and Spain. Sources were T cells, B-cell-depleted T cells, or PBMCs; the material itself was cDNA or gDNA.

The germline gives CDR1 SGHRS, CDR2 YFSETQ. The germline V and J ends were trimmed by 3 bases and 1 base, with 10 bases remaining between them. The CDR3 has 15 residues. Seattle enrolled patients during active infection and tracked them longitudinally. Original handling: Cell counts per sample came from amplifying reference gene primers. The table came from immunoSEQ multiplex PCR; TCRdb's copy has only in-frame clones and leaves some out. V and J calls and clone size are those listed in that table; D and trimming were worked out from the DNA. Of under 95,000 clones in the sample, approximately 90% were seen once.

This clonotype originated in a man aged 50 to 60 with COVID-19, enrolled during active disease. The sequencing sample was made of peripheral blood. The rearrangement joins TRBV5-1 to TRBJ2-2, with D possibly matching TRBD2 (6 bases). The DNA for the CDR3 is TGCGCCAGCAGCTCGTCGGGAGTGAACACCGGGGAGCTGTTTTTT. Amino acids: CASSSSGVNTGELFF.